Each of the 19 T cell receptor beta chains below was sequenced from the same sample in a study of vaccination effects on CD4 cells after COVID-19. Assay: immunoSEQ multiplex PCR; the TCRdb copy retains only in-frame clones and omits some. This sample has tens of thousands of clones, with around 74% found just once. These receptors have no identified antigens. After roughly eleven days in culture, the CD4+ T cells were isolated. The sequences come from CD4+ T cells from PBMCs cultured without peptide, collected before COVID-19 vaccination. The receptors here all came from a human donor who received a COVID-19 vaccine.

J is TRBJ2-1 and V is TRBV11-3; 9 bases agree with TRBD1. The ends lost 6 bases at V and 0 bases at J; junction bases unmatched: 6. This CDR3 has 16 residues. CDR1 is SGHNT and CDR2 is YENEEA in the germline V gene. CDR3 nucleotides: TGTGCCAGCAGTCGCAGACAGGGGGACTCCTACAATGAGCAGTTCTTC. It specifies CASSRRQGDSYNEQFF.

This clone appeared once. The gene calls are TRBV6-4 and TRBJ2-1, with D possibly being TRBD2 (6 bases). CDR1 MRHNA and CDR2 SNTAGT come from the germline V gene. The CDR3 length is 14 residues. V was trimmed by 0 bases and J by 10 bases, leaving 13 bases between them. The CDR3 reads CASSDSNRRAEQFF. CDR3 nucleotide sequence: TGTGCCAGCAGTGACTCCAACCGGAGGGCCGAGCAGTTCTTC.

V is TRBV6-5 and J is TRBJ1-6; tentatively, D is TRBD1 (5 bases). V was pared by 6 bases and J by 11 bases, with 20 bases between. The CDR3 consists of 15 residues. Germline CDR1 reads MNHEY; CDR2 reads SVGAGI. This CDR3 is CASSPGLGSGAPLHF. CDR3 DNA: TGTGCCAGCAGCCCGGGACTGGGTTCGGGGGCACCCCTCCACTTT.

This clone came up once. The chain is built from TRBV5-1 and TRBJ2-1; 9 bases map to TRBD2. The CDR3 consists of 15 residues. Germline assignment: CDR1 SGHRS and CDR2 YFSETQ. The trim removed 4 bases at V and 5 bases at J, leaving 7 bases unmatched. CDR3 bases: TGCGCCAGCAGCACCCCTAGCGGGAAGAACAATGAGCAGTTCTTC. Translated: CASSTPSGKNNEQFF.

This clone was seen more than once but under ten times. The J gene is TRBJ2-7, the V gene TRBV29-1; 9 bases fit TRBD2. Losses at the gene ends were 5 bases for V and 6 bases for J; bases not matched to a gene: 8. This CDR3 region has 13 residues. Germline CDR1 is SQVTM and CDR2 is ANQGSEA. The CDR3 sequence is CSVSTSGWREQYF. The CDR3 DNA is TGCAGCGTTAGCACTAGCGGGTGGCGCGAGCAGTACTTC.

This clone was recorded once. This chain joins TRBV3-1 (or the pseudogene TRBV3-2) and TRBJ1-2; TRBD1 is a possible D gene (6 bases). The CDR3 contains 15 residues. V was cut by 2 bases and J by 1 base, with 11 bases left in between. Per the germline V gene, CDR1 is LGHDT and CDR2 is YNNKEL (reference sequence). This chain's CDR3 is CASSQQGTHNYGYTF. CDR3 DNA sequence: TGTGCCAGCAGCCAACAGGGGACCCATAACTATGGCTACACCTTC.

The chain links TRBV7-2 to TRBJ2-3; D possibly matches TRBD1 or TRBD2 (5 bases each). V lost 6 bases and J 2 bases, leaving 9 bases between the germline ends. The CDR3 contains 13 residues. Per the germline V gene, CDR1 is SGHTA and CDR2 is FQGNSA. CDR3 nucleotide sequence: TGTGCCAGCAGGTCCGGGGCCACAGATACGCAGTATTTT. Its protein is CASRSGATDTQYF.

The DNA of the CDR3 is TGTGCCAGCAGCGTCGACTACAATGAGCAGTTCTTC. Residues: CASSVDYNEQFF. The chain uses TRBV5-6 and TRBJ2-1; D is ambiguous. Between the trimmed V and J ends, which lost 4 bases and 3 bases, there was a span of 5 bases. The CDR3 length is 12 residues. Germline-derived CDR1 and CDR2 are SGHDT and YYEEEE.

This chain's CDR3 is CASSLGGSTDTQYF. In nucleotides, the CDR3 is TGCGCCAGCAGCTTGGGCGGCTCCACAGATACGCAGTATTTT. The rearrangement links TRBV5-1 to TRBJ2-3; no firm D call. The CDR3 consists of 14 residues. The germline gives CDR1 SGHRS, CDR2 YFSETQ. V was cut by 0 bases and J by 2 bases, with 7 bases left in between. The full variable domain, its missing parts supplied by reference TRBV5-1 and TRBJ2-3, is KAGVTQTPRYLIKTRGQQVTLSCSPISGHRSVSWYQQTPGQGLQFLFEYFSETQRNKGNFPGRFSGRQFSNSRSEMNVSTLELGDSALYLCASSLGGSTDTQYFGPGTRLTVL.

This clone was counted a few times. V and J are TRBV5-5 and TRBJ2-7; D perhaps matches TRBD2 (6 bases). CDR3 length: 14 amino acids. Germline CDR1 SGHKS, CDR2 YYEKEE (reference sequence). V was trimmed by 4 bases and J by 1 base, leaving 12 bases between them. The chain's CDR3 is CASSALLASYEQYF. The DNA of the CDR3 is TGTGCCAGCAGCGCCTTACTAGCTTCCTACGAGCAGTACTTC.

The V gene is TRBV6-5, the J gene TRBJ2-1; D is possibly TRBD2 (5 bases). CDR3 length equals 11 residues. From germline, CDR1 is MNHEY and CDR2 SVGAGI. V dropped 7 bases and J dropped 12 bases, with 13 bases sitting between them. DNA of the CDR3: TGTGCCAGCACCACGGGATTAAGGCAGTTCTTC. Amino acid sequence: CASTTGLRQFF.

V gene TRBV2 combines with J gene TRBJ2-7; 9 bases map to TRBD2. The V gene end was trimmed by 3 bases and the J gene end by 7 bases; junction bases not matched to a gene: 4. Germline V gives CDR1 SNHLY, CDR2 FYNNEI. CDR3 size: 13 residues. Here the CDR3 DNA reads TGTGCCAGCAGTGATCCCCTAGCGGGGGAGCAGTACTTC. This sequence encodes CASSDPLAGEQYF. Full variable domain (missing parts from reference TRBV2 and TRBJ2-7): EPEVTQTPSHQVTQMGQEVILRCVPISNHLYFYWYRQILGQKVEFLVSFYNNEISEKSEIFDDQFSVERPDGSNFTLKIRSTKLEDSAMYFCASSDPLAGEQYFGPGTRLTVT.

This rearrangement joins TRBV30 to TRBJ2-1; maybe TRBD1 (6 bases). This CDR3 comprises 17 residues. Germline CDR1 and CDR2: GTSNPN and SVGIG (reference sequence). Trimming pared 4 bases from V and 3 bases from J, leaving 22 bases between. The CDR3 here is CAWNHGTLSSSYNEQFF. The CDR3 nucleotides read TGTGCCTGGAACCACGGGACACTGAGTTCTAGCTACAATGAGCAGTTCTTC.

This chain's CDR3 is CASSQPGPIQYF. The CDR3 DNA is TGTGCCAGCAGCCAACCGGGACCCATTCAGTACTTC. The gene calls are TRBV7-8 and TRBJ2-4; the D call may be TRBD1 or TRBD2 (5 bases each). From germline, CDR1 is SGHVS and CDR2 FQNEAQ. The CDR3 sequence is 12 residues long. V dropped 5 bases and J dropped 9 bases, with 11 bases sitting between them.

The V call is TRBV6-4, the J call TRBJ2-2, with 8 nucleotides matching TRBD1. CDR1 and CDR2 from the germline V gene are MRHNA and SNTAGT. J gave up 1 base and V 2 bases, and 0 bases lay outside the gene matches. CDR3 size: 15 residues. The CDR3 nucleotides read TGTGCCAGCAGTGACGGGACAGGGAACACCGGGGAGCTGTTTTTT. Translating gives CASSDGTGNTGELFF.

The V call is TRBV7-2, the J call TRBJ1-2; perhaps TRBD1 as D (6 bases). The length of the CDR3 is 15 residues. Per the germline V gene, CDR1 is SGHTA and CDR2 is FQGNSA. Trimming took off 0 bases at V and 4 bases at J, with 12 bases between the two ends. This CDR3 reads CASSLAGGAGYGYTF. The CDR3 coding sequence is TGTGCCAGCAGCTTAGCCGGGGGCGCCGGCTATGGCTACACCTTC.

V and J are TRBV10-3 and TRBJ1-6; no clear D gene. Trimming removed 0 bases from V and 10 bases from J, with 13 bases in between. The CDR3 has 15 residues. Germline V gives CDR1 ENHRY, CDR2 SYGVKD. The DNA for the CDR3 is TGTGCCATCAGTGAGTCTGGGAGGGAAGGCTCACCCCTCCACTTT. Translation gives CAISESGREGSPLHF.

The chain uses TRBV28 and TRBJ2-3; D unresolved. V was cut by 4 bases and J by 3 bases, with 5 bases left in between. Per germline, CDR1 MDHEN and CDR2 SYDVKM. The CDR3 has 12 residues. The CDR3 bases are TGTGCCAGCAGTTCACAGACAGATACGCAGTATTTT. As protein: CASSSQTDTQYF.

The chain links TRBV9 to TRBJ2-7; 9 bases are shared with TRBD2. The CDR3 is made up of 18 amino acids. CDR1 and CDR2 from the germline V gene are SGDLS and YYNGEE. Trimming cost V 0 bases and J 3 bases; bases outside gene matches: 13. DNA of the CDR3: TGTGCCAGCAGCGTAGATCTTAGCGGGAGCCCAGGGGGCTACGAGCAGTACTTC. Translated: CASSVDLSGSPGGYEQYF.